Listed here are 10 T cell receptor beta chains from one sample, sequenced in a study of cytomegalovirus exposure and HLA in healthy donors. PCR involved 60 Vbeta and 13 Jbeta primers. Sequencing used immunoSEQ multiplex PCR; TCRdb keeps in-frame clones, though not all of them. The sample lists about 160,000 clones; 60% to 80% were seen once. Material: PBMCs. These receptors came from a woman between 50 and 59 years old in good health and CMV-seropositive.

The rearrangement joins TRBV5-1 to TRBJ2-3, with D possibly TRBD1 on 5 matching bases. Deletions cut 0 bases from V and 2 bases from J, with 7 bases between. The CDR3 has 14 residues. The germline gives CDR1 SGHRS, CDR2 YFSETQ. This chain's CDR3 is CASSLAQVTDTQYF. The CDR3, as DNA: TGCGCCAGCAGCTTGGCACAGGTCACAGATACGCAGTATTTT.

The chain recombines TRBV9 with TRBJ1-1; no clear D gene. V lost 0 bases to trimming and J lost 4 bases, with 10 bases between them. The length of the CDR3 is 14 residues. Germline V gene data show CDR1 as SGDLS and CDR2 as YYNGEE. Written as DNA, the CDR3 is TGTGCCAGCAGCGTAGGGGATGCGGGCACTGAAGCTTTCTTT. Encoded protein: CASSVGDAGTEAFF.

The chain joins TRBV10-3 to TRBJ1-1; D is possibly TRBD1 (5 bases). V lost 8 bases and J 1 base, leaving 11 bases between the germline ends. Germline V gives CDR1 ENHRY, CDR2 SYGVKD. This CDR3 spans 13 amino acids. CDR3 DNA sequence: TGTGCCATCTCCGCGGGGGGGAACACTGAAGCTTTCTTT. This encodes CAISAGGNTEAFF.

This clone was observed a few times. This sequence joins TRBV28 and TRBJ2-7; D perhaps matches TRBD2 (7 bases). CDR1 is MDHEN, CDR2 SYDVKM, per germline. V was shortened by 4 bases and J by 0 bases, with 13 bases between the two germline ends. This CDR3 spans 15 amino acids. The CDR3 nucleotides read TGTGCCAGCAGTTCCGGGGGGCCACCCTCCTACGAGCAGTACTTC. Its protein is CASSSGGPPSYEQYF.

This clone was counted a single time. The J gene is TRBJ2-1, the V gene TRBV29-1, with TRBD1 matching over 11 bases. Per germline, CDR1 SQVTM and CDR2 ANQGSEA. The CDR3 is 13 residues long. V dropped 6 bases and J dropped 8; count of bases not matched to a gene: 6. CDR3 sequence (DNA): TGCAGCGTGCGGACAGGGGGCCGACATGAGCAGTTCTTC. As protein: CSVRTGGRHEQFF.

In its sample, this clone was seen a few times. The chain couples TRBV19 to TRBJ2-2; perhaps TRBD2 as D (6 bases). This CDR3 spans 16 amino acids. V was pared by 2 bases and J by 6 bases, with 16 bases between. Germline loops: CDR1 LNHDA, CDR2 SQIVND (reference sequence). CDR3: CASSIMGGLPPGELFF. The CDR3 region has the DNA TGTGCCAGTAGTATAATGGGGGGACTTCCCCCCGGGGAGCTGTTTTTT.

This clone was counted once. The V and J genes are TRBV11-1 and TRBJ2-7; D might be TRBD2 (5 bases). The germline V and J ends were trimmed by 5 bases and 3 bases, with 14 bases remaining between them. The CDR3 is 14 amino acids. Per the germline V gene, CDR1 is SGHAT and CDR2 is FQDESV (reference sequence). The chain's CDR3 is CASSEGLSRYEQYF. The CDR3 DNA reads TGTGCCAGCAGCGAAGGACTTTCCCGCTACGAGCAGTACTTC.

The chain has TRBV27 and TRBJ1-5; 7 bases fit TRBD1. V shed 5 bases and J 1 base; nucleotides not matched to a gene: 2. There are 14 residues in the CDR3. Germline values: CDR1 MNHEY, CDR2 SMNVEV (reference sequence). The CDR3 is CASSTQGSNQPQHF. The CDR3 DNA reads as TGTGCCAGCAGTACACAGGGGAGCAATCAGCCCCAGCATTTT.

The chain carries TRBV28 and TRBJ1-2, with D possibly matching TRBD1 (6 bases). Germline V gives CDR1 MDHEN, CDR2 SYDVKM. With 4 bases removed from V and 3 bases from J, the gap between germline ends came to 15 bases. The CDR3 has 15 residues. The CDR3 sequence is CASSSPGEGYYGYTF. In DNA form, the CDR3 reads TGTGCCAGCAGTTCCCCAGGGGAGGGGTACTATGGCTACACCTTC.

This chain connects TRBV11-2 to TRBJ1-1, with 8 nucleotides matching TRBD1. Germline assignment: CDR1 SGHAT and CDR2 FQNNGV. CDR3 length equals 15 residues. Losses at the gene ends were 3 bases for V and 4 bases for J; bases not matched to a gene: 7. This CDR3 is CASSFFTGGFTEAFF. CDR3 in DNA: TGTGCCAGCAGCTTCTTTACAGGGGGGTTCACTGAAGCTTTCTTT.